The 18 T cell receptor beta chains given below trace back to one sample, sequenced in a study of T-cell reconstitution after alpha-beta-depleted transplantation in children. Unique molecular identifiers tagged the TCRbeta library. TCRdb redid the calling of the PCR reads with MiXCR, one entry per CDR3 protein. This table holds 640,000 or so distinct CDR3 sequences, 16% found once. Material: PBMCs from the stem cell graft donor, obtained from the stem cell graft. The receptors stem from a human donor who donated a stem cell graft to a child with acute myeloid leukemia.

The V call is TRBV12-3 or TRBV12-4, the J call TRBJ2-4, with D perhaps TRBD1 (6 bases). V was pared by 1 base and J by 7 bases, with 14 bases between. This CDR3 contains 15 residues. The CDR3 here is CASSLGETGPNIQYF. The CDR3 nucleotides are TGTGCCAGCAGTTTAGGAGAAACAGGGCCGAACATTCAGTACTTC.

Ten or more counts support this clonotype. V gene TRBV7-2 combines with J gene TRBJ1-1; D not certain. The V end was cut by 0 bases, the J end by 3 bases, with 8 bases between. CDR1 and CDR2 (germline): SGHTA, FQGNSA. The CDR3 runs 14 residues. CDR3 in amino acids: CASSLARTYTEAFF. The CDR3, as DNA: TGTGCCAGCAGCTTAGCACGAACCTACACTGAAGCTTTCTTT.

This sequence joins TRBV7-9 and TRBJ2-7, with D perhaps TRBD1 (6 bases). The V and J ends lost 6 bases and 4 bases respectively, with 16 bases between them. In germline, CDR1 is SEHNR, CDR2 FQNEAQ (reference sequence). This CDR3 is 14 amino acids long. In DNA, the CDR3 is TGTGCCAGCAGATCCGGGACACTGGATTACGAGCAGTACTTC. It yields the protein CASRSGTLDYEQYF. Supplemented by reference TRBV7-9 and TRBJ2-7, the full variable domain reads DTGVSQNPRHKITKRGQNVTFRCDPISEHNRLYWYRQTLGQGPEFLTYFQNEAQLEKSRLLSDRFSAERPKGSFSTLEIQRTEQGDSAMYLCASRSGTLDYEQYFGPGTRLTVT.

This chain's CDR3 is CCAGQAGGSYNEQFF. CDR3 nucleotides: TGCTGCGCTGGCCAGGCGGGGGGCTCCTACAATGAGCAGTTCTTC. The rearrangement joins TRBV20-1 to TRBJ2-1; 8 bases map to TRBD2. This CDR3 comprises 15 residues. Germline loops: CDR1 DFQATT, CDR2 SNEGSKA (reference sequence).

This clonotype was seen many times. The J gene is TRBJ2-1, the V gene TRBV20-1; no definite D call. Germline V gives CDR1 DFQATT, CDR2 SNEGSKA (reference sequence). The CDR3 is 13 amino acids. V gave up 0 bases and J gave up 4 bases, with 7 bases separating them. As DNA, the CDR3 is TGCAGTGCTAGAGATGGCAGGTACAATGAGCAGTTCTTC. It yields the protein CSARDGRYNEQFF.

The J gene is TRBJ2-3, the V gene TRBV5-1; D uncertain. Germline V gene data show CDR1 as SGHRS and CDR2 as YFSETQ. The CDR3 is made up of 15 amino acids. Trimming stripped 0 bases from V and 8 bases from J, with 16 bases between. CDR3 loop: CASSLASVDLGTQYF. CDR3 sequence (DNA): TGCGCCAGCAGCTTGGCGTCAGTCGATCTTGGTACGCAGTATTTT.

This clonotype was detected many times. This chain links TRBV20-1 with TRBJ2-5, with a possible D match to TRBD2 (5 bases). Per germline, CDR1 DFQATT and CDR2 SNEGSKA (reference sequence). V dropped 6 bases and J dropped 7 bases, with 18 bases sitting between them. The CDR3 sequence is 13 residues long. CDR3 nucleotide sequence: TGCAGTGCCCGGCCTCAACCCCGGGGGACCCAGTACTTC. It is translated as CSARPQPRGTQYF.

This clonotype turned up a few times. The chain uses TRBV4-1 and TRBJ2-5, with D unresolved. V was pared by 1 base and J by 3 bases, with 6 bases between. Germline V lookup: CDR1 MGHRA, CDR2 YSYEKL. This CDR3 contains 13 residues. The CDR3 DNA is TGCGCCAGCAGCCAAGCGCAGGAAGAGACCCAGTACTTC. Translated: CASSQAQEETQYF.

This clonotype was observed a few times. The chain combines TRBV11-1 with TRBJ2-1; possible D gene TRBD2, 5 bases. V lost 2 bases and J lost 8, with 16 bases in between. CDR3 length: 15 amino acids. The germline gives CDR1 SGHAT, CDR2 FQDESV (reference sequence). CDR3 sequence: CASSLTREVRDEQFF. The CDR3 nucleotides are TGTGCCAGCAGCTTAACGAGGGAAGTTCGGGATGAGCAGTTCTTC.

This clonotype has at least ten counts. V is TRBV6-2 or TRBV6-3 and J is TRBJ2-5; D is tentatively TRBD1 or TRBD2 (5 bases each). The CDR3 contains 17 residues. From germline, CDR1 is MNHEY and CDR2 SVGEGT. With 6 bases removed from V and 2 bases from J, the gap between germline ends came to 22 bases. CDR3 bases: TGTGCCAGCAGCCCGGGACCAGCGTTACCAGTTCAAGAGACCCAGTACTTC. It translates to CASSPGPALPVQETQYF.

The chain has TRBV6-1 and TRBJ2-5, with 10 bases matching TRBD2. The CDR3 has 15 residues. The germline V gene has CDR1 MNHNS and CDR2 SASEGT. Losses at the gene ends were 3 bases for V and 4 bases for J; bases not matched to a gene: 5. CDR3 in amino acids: CASSDPRTSGETQYF. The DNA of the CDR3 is TGTGCCAGCAGTGACCCCCGGACTAGCGGAGAGACCCAGTACTTC.

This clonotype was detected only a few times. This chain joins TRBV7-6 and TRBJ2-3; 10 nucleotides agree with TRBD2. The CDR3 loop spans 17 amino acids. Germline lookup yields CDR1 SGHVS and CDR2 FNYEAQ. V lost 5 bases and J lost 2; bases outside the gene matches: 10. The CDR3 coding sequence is TGTGCCAGCAGCAAATTAAGCGGGGGGGCCGTCACAGATACGCAGTATTTT. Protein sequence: CASSKLSGGAVTDTQYF.

In DNA form, the CDR3 reads TGCGCCAGCAGCGCGGGGGGCTTACCTTCCTACAATGAGCAGTTCTTC. It specifies CASSAGGLPSYNEQFF. The chain has TRBV5-1 and TRBJ2-1, with TRBD2 identical over 8 bases. J lost 1 base, V lost 4 bases, and 7 bases had no gene match. The CDR3 length is 16 residues. Germline V gene lookup returns CDR1 SGHRS and CDR2 YFSETQ. The entire variable domain, with the rest obtained from reference TRBV5-1 and TRBJ2-1, is as follows: KAGVTQTPRYLIKTRGQQVTLSCSPISGHRSVSWYQQTPGQGLQFLFEYFSETQRNKGNFPGRFSGRQFSNSRSEMNVSTLELGDSALYLCASSAGGLPSYNEQFFGPGTRLTVL.

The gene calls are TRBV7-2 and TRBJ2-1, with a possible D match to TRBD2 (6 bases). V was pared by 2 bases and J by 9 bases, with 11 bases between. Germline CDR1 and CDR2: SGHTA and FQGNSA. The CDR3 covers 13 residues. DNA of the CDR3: TGTGCCAGCAGCTTACCAGCGGGTGTTGAGCAGTTCTTC. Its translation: CASSLPAGVEQFF.

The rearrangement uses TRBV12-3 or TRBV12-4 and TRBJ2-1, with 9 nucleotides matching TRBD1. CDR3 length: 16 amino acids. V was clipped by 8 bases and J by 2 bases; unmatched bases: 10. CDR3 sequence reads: CASGADRDRAYNEQFF. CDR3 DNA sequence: TGTGCCAGCGGAGCCGACCGGGACAGGGCCTACAATGAGCAGTTCTTC.

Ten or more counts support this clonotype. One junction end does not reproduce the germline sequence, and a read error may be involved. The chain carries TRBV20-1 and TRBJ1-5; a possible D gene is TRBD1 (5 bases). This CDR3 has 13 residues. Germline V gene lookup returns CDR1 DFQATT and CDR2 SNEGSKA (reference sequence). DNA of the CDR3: TGCAGTGCTAGTCCGCAGGGCAAACAGCCCCAGCATTTT. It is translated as CSASPQGKQPQHF.

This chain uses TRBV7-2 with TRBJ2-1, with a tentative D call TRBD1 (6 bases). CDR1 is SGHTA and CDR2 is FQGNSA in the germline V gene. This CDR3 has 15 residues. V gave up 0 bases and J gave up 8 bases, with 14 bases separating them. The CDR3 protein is CASSLAGAPSHEQFF. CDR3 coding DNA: TGTGCCAGCAGCTTAGCGGGGGCCCCTTCGCATGAGCAGTTCTTC. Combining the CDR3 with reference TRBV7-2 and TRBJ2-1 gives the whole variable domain GAGVSQSPSNKVTEKGKDVELRCDPISGHTALYWYRQSLGQGLEFLIYFQGNSAPDKSGLPSDRFSAERTGGSVSTLTIQRTQQEDSAVYLCASSLAGAPSHEQFFGPGTRLTVL.

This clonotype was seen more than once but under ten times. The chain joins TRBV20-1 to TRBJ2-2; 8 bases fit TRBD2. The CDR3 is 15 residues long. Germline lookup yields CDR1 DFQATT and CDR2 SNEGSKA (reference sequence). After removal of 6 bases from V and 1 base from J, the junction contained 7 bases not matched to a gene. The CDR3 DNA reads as TGCAGTGCAAACTCGGGGGGGTTGAACACCGGGGAGCTGTTTTTT. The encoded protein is CSANSGGLNTGELFF.